The entry below gives a single T cell receptor (beta chain) sequence along with its context. Its antigen is unknown. The data were taken from a study of T cell responses to AZD1222 COVID-19 vaccine. The study, taken as a whole, reports: Baseline serology detected seropositivity in only a handful of AZD1222 recipients.

Data came from immunoSEQ multiplex PCR; TCRdb stores just in-frame clones and leaves some out. The profile covers roughly 100,000 clones, with around 76% appearing a single time and less than 6% taken by the ten largest. This clonotype originated in an adult in good health. The specimen comprised peripheral blood, sampled on day 0 of AZD1222 vaccination.

DNA for the CDR3: TGTGCCAGCAGCTACCGGGCCGTGGGGTTTAATGAAAAACTGTTTTTT. It codes for CASSYRAVGFNEKLFF. The chain recombines TRBV5-6 with TRBJ1-4, with D unresolved. Per the germline V gene, CDR1 is SGHDT and CDR2 is YYEEEE. Between the trimmed V and J ends, which lost 3 bases and 4 bases, there was a span of 16 bases. The CDR3 has 16 amino acids.